A single sample gave rise to the 32 T cell receptor beta chains below, sequenced in a study of blood T cell repertoires in COVID-19. The method was immunoSEQ multiplex PCR; TCRdb's version includes in-frame clones alone and lacks a portion of them. This table has about 180,000 clones, 86% appearing once. The source material was PBMCs or T cells enriched from blood (not recorded which). The origin of the receptors is a woman aged 25 to 39 who had recovered from COVID-19.

The chain is built from TRBV12-3 or TRBV12-4 and TRBJ1-2; no definite D call. The CDR3 has 12 residues. V was cut by 4 bases and J by 2 bases, with 5 bases left in between. The CDR3, as DNA: TGTGCCAGCAGTTCCGGGAACTATGGCTACACCTTC. Its protein product is CASSSGNYGYTF.

The J gene is TRBJ2-7, the V gene TRBV15; 10 positions agree with TRBD1. The V gene's germline CDR1 is LNHNV and CDR2 YYDKDF (reference sequence). The CDR3 consists of 15 residues. The ends lost 5 bases at V and 2 bases at J; junction bases unmatched: 6. The CDR3 bases are TGTGCCACCAGCGAACTGGACAGGGGGACCTACGAGCAGTACTTC. This sequence encodes CATSELDRGTYEQYF.

The gene calls are TRBV5-4 and TRBJ1-2; D possibly corresponds to TRBD1 (6 bases). Germline V gene data show CDR1 as SGHNT and CDR2 as YYREEE (reference sequence). The CDR3 spans 14 residues. V was pared by 0 bases and J by 2 bases, with 8 bases between. The CDR3 protein is CASSLDQGNYGYTF. The CDR3, as DNA: TGTGCCAGCAGCTTGGATCAGGGGAACTATGGCTACACCTTC. Drawing the rest from reference TRBV5-4 and TRBJ1-2, the complete variable domain is ETGVTQSPTHLIKTRGQQVTLRCSSQSGHNTVSWYQQALGQGPQFIFQYYREEENGRGNFPPRFSGLQFPNYSSELNVNALELDDSALYLCASSLDQGNYGYTFGSGTRLTVV.

The chain carries TRBV5-8 and TRBJ1-4; no reliable D call. Germline CDR1 SGHTS, CDR2 YDEGEE. The CDR3 extends over 14 amino acids. Trimming took 6 bases from V and 5 from J, leaving 14 bases between them. The CDR3 coding sequence is TGTGCCAGCATAGCAACACATGACAATGAAAAACTGTTTTTT. This gives the protein CASIATHDNEKLFF.

The CDR3 protein is CSVVYPGEGYGYTF. DNA of the CDR3: TGCAGCGTTGTATATCCAGGGGAAGGATATGGCTACACCTTC. This chain uses TRBV29-1 with TRBJ1-2; TRBD1 is a possible D gene (6 bases). The germline gives CDR1 SQVTM, CDR2 ANQGSEA. Trimming took off 4 bases at V and 5 bases at J, with 17 bases between the two ends. This CDR3 comprises 14 residues.

This clone was recorded once. The chain links TRBV2 to TRBJ2-5, with 16 bases fitting TRBD2. The junction had 8 bases not matched to a gene; V was cut back by 11 bases and J by 5 bases. CDR1 SNHLY and CDR2 FYNNEI come from the germline V gene. The CDR3 is made up of 15 amino acids. The CDR3 DNA sequence: TGTGCCTGGGGACTAGCGGGAGGGCCCAGGGAGACCCAGTACTTC. Its translation: CAWGLAGGPRETQYF.

The chain couples TRBV19 to TRBJ1-2; TRBD1 aligns across 9 bases. Germline V gene data show CDR1 as LNHDA and CDR2 as SQIVND (reference sequence). CDR3 length: 13 residues. J was trimmed by 8 bases and V by 9 bases; bases with no gene match: 10. The CDR3 loop is CASRPTGGAGYTF. CDR3 bases: TGTGCCAGCCGACCTACAGGGGGCGCCGGCTACACCTTC.

About this clone itself: At one end, the junction sequence differs from germline, possibly due to a read error. The rearrangement uses TRBV24-1 and TRBJ2-7; 8 nucleotides match TRBD1. Germline lookup yields CDR1 KGHDR and CDR2 SFDVKD. This CDR3 has 15 residues. CDR3 in DNA: TGTGCCACCAGTGACACAGGACAGGGACCTGGCGCCTGGGACTTC. It codes for CATSDTGQGPGAWDF.

In its sample, this clone was seen once. This rearrangement joins TRBV6-1 to TRBJ2-3; tentative D call: TRBD2 (6 bases). Germline lookup yields CDR1 MNHNS and CDR2 SASEGT. Trimming took off 2 bases at V and 1 base at J, with 13 bases between the two ends. The CDR3 runs to 16 residues. This CDR3 is CASSELYTGGTDTQYF. The CDR3 coding sequence is TGTGCCAGCAGTGAACTATATACGGGGGGCACAGATACGCAGTATTTT.

The rearrangement uses TRBV29-1 and TRBJ1-1; 7 nucleotides match TRBD1. The CDR3 is made up of 12 amino acids. Germline loops: CDR1 SQVTM, CDR2 ANQGSEA. J gave up 4 bases and V 4 bases, and 3 bases lay outside the gene matches. The CDR3 is CSVVTGATEAFF. CDR3 nucleotide sequence: TGCAGCGTTGTCACAGGGGCCACTGAAGCTTTCTTT.

The chain recombines TRBV14 with TRBJ1-5; 8 nucleotides match TRBD1. The trim removed 7 bases at V and 1 base at J, leaving 15 bases unmatched. This CDR3 contains 18 residues. CDR1 SGHDN and CDR2 FVKESK come from the germline V gene. In DNA, the CDR3 is TGTGCCAGCACTCAAACCCGGGACAGGCCCATGAGCAATCAGCCCCAGCATTTT. Translating gives CASTQTRDRPMSNQPQHF.

The rearrangement joins TRBV7-3 to TRBJ1-1; D unresolved. The V gene's germline CDR1 is SGHTA and CDR2 FQGTGA. The CDR3 extends over 14 amino acids. V gave up 4 bases and J gave up 0 bases, with 9 bases separating them. This CDR3 reads CASSWTAMNTEAFF. CDR3 in DNA: TGTGCCAGCAGCTGGACTGCAATGAACACTGAAGCTTTCTTT.

V usage is TRBV3-1 (or the pseudogene TRBV3-2) and J usage is TRBJ2-1; 8 bases are shared with TRBD2. The CDR3 has 15 amino acids. Germline V lookup: CDR1 LGHDT, CDR2 YNNKEL (reference sequence). V shed 1 base and J 9 bases; nucleotides not matched to a gene: 8. The CDR3 region is CASSQVGGRMGEQFF. CDR3 in DNA: TGTGCCAGCAGCCAAGTGGGCGGGAGGATGGGTGAGCAGTTCTTC.

The V gene is TRBV6-5, the J gene TRBJ1-2, with 7 bases fitting TRBD1. V shed 10 bases, J shed 3 bases, and the junction held 11 bases outside the gene matches. This CDR3 has 14 amino acids. Per germline, CDR1 MNHEY and CDR2 SVGAGI. CDR3 sequence: CATTNHGTDYGYTF. CDR3 DNA sequence: TGTGCCACTACAAATCACGGGACAGACTATGGCTACACCTTC.

The chain employs TRBV9 and TRBJ2-1, with 8 bases identical to TRBD2. This CDR3 contains 16 residues. The V segment lost 0 bases and the J segment 6 bases; nucleotides outside the gene matches: 8. Germline-derived CDR1 and CDR2 are SGDLS and YYNGEE. CDR3 DNA sequence: TGTGCCAGCAGCGTAGGCAGCGGGAGTGGTTCCAATGAGCAGTTCTTC. Encoded protein: CASSVGSGSGSNEQFF.

The chain couples TRBV9 to TRBJ2-5; no reliable D call. The CDR3 covers 15 residues. Trimming pared 6 bases from V and 5 bases from J, leaving 20 bases between. Germline assignment: CDR1 SGDLS and CDR2 YYNGEE. In DNA form, the CDR3 reads TGTGCCAGCATCCGCATGCCCTTCCGGCGGGAGACCCAGTACTTC. Residues: CASIRMPFRRETQYF.

V gene TRBV19 combines with J gene TRBJ2-5; 8 bases match TRBD1. CDR1 and CDR2 (germline): LNHDA, SQIVND (reference sequence). With 8 bases clipped from V and 12 bases from J, the junction kept 8 bases outside the gene matches. The CDR3 contains 11 residues. In DNA, the CDR3 is TGTGCCAGTGGTTGGACAGGGCCGGAGTACTTC. This encodes CASGWTGPEYF.

The genes are TRBV5-4 and TRBJ1-1, with D hard to call. The CDR3 consists of 13 residues. CDR1 is SGHNT, CDR2 YYREEE, per germline (reference sequence). Trimming left V 1 base short and J 3 bases short, with 7 bases between. The CDR3 is CASSLWSDTEAFF. The DNA of the CDR3 is TGTGCCAGCAGCTTGTGGTCGGACACTGAAGCTTTCTTT.

The chain is built from TRBV19 and TRBJ2-1; 7 bases match TRBD2. The germline CDR1 and CDR2 sequences are LNHDA and SQIVND (reference sequence). The junction had 4 bases not matched to a gene; V was cut back by 5 bases and J by 0 bases. The CDR3 is 15 residues long. CDR3 in DNA: TGTGCCAGTAGTCCAACTAGCGACTCCTACAATGAGCAGTTCTTC. Its protein is CASSPTSDSYNEQFF. Combining the CDR3 with reference TRBV19 and TRBJ2-1 gives the whole variable domain DGGITQSPKYLFRKEGQNVTLSCEQNLNHDAMYWYRQDPGQGLRLIYYSQIVNDFQKGDIAEGYSVSREKKESFPLTVTSAQKNPTAFYLCASSPTSDSYNEQFFGPGTRLTVL.

The rearrangement links TRBV18 to TRBJ2-7; 9 nucleotides align to TRBD2. Trimming removed 1 base from V and 4 bases from J; junction bases left unmatched: 5. CDR1 and CDR2 (germline): KGHSH, LQKENI. This CDR3 has 15 residues. The CDR3 reads CASSPRAGGHYEQYF. In DNA, the CDR3 is TGTGCCAGCTCACCACGAGCGGGAGGACATTACGAGCAGTACTTC.

The V gene is TRBV28, the J gene TRBJ2-7; possibly TRBD1 for D (6 bases). This CDR3 is built from 13 residues. Trimming removed 3 bases at V and 6 bases at J, with 12 bases between. CDR1 is MDHEN and CDR2 is SYDVKM in the germline V gene. The CDR3 is CASSFSAQGEQYF. CDR3 nucleotides: TGTGCCAGCAGTTTTAGTGCACAGGGCGAGCAGTACTTC.

This chain uses TRBV4-1 with TRBJ1-6; D might be TRBD1 (5 bases). V lost 3 bases and J 10 bases, leaving 19 bases between the germline ends. CDR3 size: 16 residues. From germline, CDR1 is MGHRA and CDR2 YSYEKL. CDR3 bases: TGCGCCAGCAGCCACCAGGGACCGCGGGGGGAATCACCCCTCCACTTT. The encoded protein is CASSHQGPRGESPLHF.

The chain recombines TRBV5-1 with TRBJ1-1; D unclear. This CDR3 has 12 residues. Germline values: CDR1 SGHRS, CDR2 YFSETQ. The V gene lost 4 bases and the J gene lost 1 base, with 5 bases spanning the gap. The CDR3 DNA sequence: TGCGCCAGCAGCGCGGGGAACACTGAAGCTTTCTTT. This sequence encodes CASSAGNTEAFF.

The J gene is TRBJ1-1, the V gene TRBV4-2, with 9 bases fitting TRBD1. The J segment lost 7 bases and the V segment lost 0 bases, leaving 15 bases of the junction unmatched. Germline CDR1 and CDR2: LGHNA and YNFKEQ. CDR3 length: 18 residues. As DNA, the CDR3 is TGTGCCAGCAGCCAAGATCTGGTGGGACAGGGATTGGATGGTGAAGCTTTCTTT. Encoded protein: CASSQDLVGQGLDGEAFF.

The chain uses TRBV7-2 and TRBJ2-7; a possible D gene is TRBD1 (5 bases). CDR3 length equals 14 residues. The germline V and J ends were trimmed by 4 bases and 0 bases, with 10 bases remaining between them. The germline V gene encodes CDR1 SGHTA and CDR2 FQGNSA. For the CDR3, the DNA is TGTGCCAGCAGCTCGACAGTCAGCTCCTACGAGCAGTACTTC. Translating it yields CASSSTVSSYEQYF.

The chain recombines TRBV28 with TRBJ2-3; tentative D call: TRBD2 (6 bases). In germline, CDR1 is MDHEN, CDR2 SYDVKM. V was pared by 7 bases and J by 6 bases, with 26 bases between. The CDR3 covers 17 residues. CDR3 in amino acids: CASTSPVIVGGEDTQYF. The DNA for the CDR3 is TGTGCCAGCACCTCCCCGGTGATAGTGGGAGGAGAGGATACGCAGTATTTT.

This chain joins TRBV28 and TRBJ2-7, with D unclear. This CDR3 has 11 amino acids. Per germline, CDR1 MDHEN and CDR2 SYDVKM. V shed 3 bases and J shed 3 bases, with 3 bases lying between them. The CDR3 sequence is CASSFFYEQYF. CDR3 DNA sequence: TGTGCCAGCAGTTTCTTCTACGAGCAGTACTTC.

This clone was recorded a few times. The chain is built from TRBV7-8 and TRBJ1-5; D is unclear. There are 17 residues in the CDR3. Germline V gene sequence: CDR1 SGHVS, CDR2 FQNEAQ. Trimming cost V 0 bases and J 1 base, with 13 bases left between them. CDR3: CASSLAGGVGSNQPQHF. CDR3 sequence (DNA): TGTGCCAGCAGCTTAGCAGGCGGGGTAGGAAGCAATCAGCCCCAGCATTTT.

The gene calls are TRBV28 and TRBJ2-7; perhaps TRBD2 as D (6 bases). This CDR3 contains 14 residues. Trimming left V 3 bases short and J 3 bases short, with 12 bases between. The germline gives CDR1 MDHEN, CDR2 SYDVKM. CDR3 DNA sequence: TGTGCCAGCAGTTTGTCGGGAGATTTCTACGAGCAGTACTTC. It yields the protein CASSLSGDFYEQYF.

J is TRBJ1-2 and V is TRBV6-5; D is uncertain. The CDR3 has 11 residues. In germline, CDR1 is MNHEY, CDR2 SVGAGI. The V end lost 9 bases, the J end lost 7 bases, and 12 bases lay between the germline ends. CDR3 nucleotide sequence: TGTGCCAGGGCCCGGGTGGGTGGCTACACCTTC. Residues: CARARVGGYTF.

The genes are TRBV28 and TRBJ1-3, with D maybe TRBD1 (5 bases). CDR1 is MDHEN, CDR2 SYDVKM, per germline. V was trimmed by 2 bases and J by 1 base, leaving 18 bases between them. CDR3 length: 18 amino acids. The CDR3 nucleotides read TGTGCCAGCAGTTTACCCTGGGTGGGGCGTATTTCTGGAAACACCATATATTTT. Residues: CASSLPWVGRISGNTIYF.

A few counts support this clone. V usage is TRBV24-1 and J usage is TRBJ2-2; 9 nucleotides agree with TRBD1. The V segment lost 3 bases and the J segment 5 bases; nucleotides outside the gene matches: 12. Germline-derived CDR1 and CDR2 are KGHDR and SFDVKD. The CDR3 totals 18 residues. CDR3 nucleotides: TGTGCCACCAGTGATCGTCGGGTCGACAGGGGGGTAACCGGGGAGCTGTTTTTT. Translation gives CATSDRRVDRGVTGELFF.